Listed below are T cell receptor beta chains from one sample, sequenced in a study of blood T cell repertoires in COVID-19. TCRdb keeps only in-frame clones here, not all; method: immunoSEQ multiplex PCR. The data show roughly 380,000 clones, around 91% seen once. Input material: peripheral blood. The receptors were sampled from a middle-aged woman with COVID-19, enrolled during active disease. CDR3s include the opening cysteine and the closing phenylalanine or tryptophan. Each record gives: CDR3 protein, J gene, D gene, V gene. A D gene is named only where the DNA matches it firmly.

CASSLQGGGLREQFF | TRBJ2-1 | TRBD1 | TRBV18
CASSLDVRQAYEQYF | TRBJ2-7 | . | TRBV7-2
CASTGRYTGELFF | TRBJ2-2 | . | TRBV5-8
CASSLSWRRPPDTQYF | TRBJ2-3 | . | TRBV27
CASSRDRYNEQFF | TRBJ2-1 | TRBD1 | TRBV28
CASSGPSTGIYNEKLFF | TRBJ1-4 | . | TRBV6-1
CASTFPGGSGNTIYF | TRBJ1-3 | . | TRBV28
CASSPAGGIGGYTF | TRBJ1-2 | . | TRBV18
CASSQGASRKSSYEQYF | TRBJ2-7 | . | TRBV14
CSVGLAGNTEAFF | TRBJ1-1 | . | TRBV29-1
CAISDRGSYGYTF | TRBJ1-2 | . | TRBV10-3
CASSLDRDGEAFF | TRBJ1-1 | . | TRBV5-6
CASSLRDSLIYEQYF | TRBJ2-7 | . | TRBV21-1
CASSPRSNEKLFF | TRBJ1-4 | . | TRBV3-1/TRBV3-2
CASSQFATNEKLFF | TRBJ1-4 | . | TRBV7-9
CASSTGDRGGNEQFF | TRBJ2-1 | TRBD1 | TRBV18
CASGLGGVYSNQPQHF | TRBJ1-5 | . | TRBV7-9
CASSSDRDEAFF | TRBJ1-1 | TRBD1 | TRBV6-5
CATSRDTGETQYF | TRBJ2-5 | . | TRBV15
CASSYGGSGANVLTF | TRBJ2-6 | . | TRBV27
CASSVAGGNAYGYTF | TRBJ1-2 | TRBD1 | TRBV9
CASSPPPGGGGTEAFF | TRBJ1-1 | TRBD1 | TRBV28
CASSPWGLAGLSYEQYF | TRBJ2-7 | TRBD2 | TRBV14
CASSLVGSGGTYEQYF | TRBJ2-7 | TRBD2 | TRBV7-2
CASSLATGNAGELFF | TRBJ2-2 | TRBD1 | TRBV27
CASSKRRGFNSPLHF | TRBJ1-6 | . | TRBV6-5
CASSYPGLAAPTYNEQFF | TRBJ2-1 | TRBD2 | TRBV6-2/TRBV6-3
CASSLVGGLAGPETQYF | TRBJ2-5 | TRBD2 | TRBV7-2
CASTHTRTPGNTIYF | TRBJ1-3 | . | TRBV19
CASSLGAAGDGSPLHF | TRBJ1-6 | . | TRBV5-1
CASSRDRDSGNTIYF | TRBJ1-3 | TRBD1 | TRBV6-5
CASSVVDWLDTQYF | TRBJ2-3 | . | TRBV9
CASSGGRQGYYGYTF | TRBJ1-2 | TRBD1 | TRBV5-6
CAISDSGRASGANVLTF | TRBJ2-6 | TRBD2 | TRBV10-3
CASSFSGDEQFF | TRBJ2-1 | . | TRBV5-1
CASSSDPGDSYEQYF | TRBJ2-7 | . | TRBV5-1
CASSFQGRPNEKLFF | TRBJ1-4 | . | TRBV7-2
CATSDRSNQPQHF | TRBJ1-5 | . | TRBV24-1
CASSLAGNFMYNEQFF | TRBJ2-1 | . | TRBV5-1
CASSIGGLWNTGELFF | TRBJ2-2 | . | TRBV19
CASSTGGSSNTGELFF | TRBJ2-2 | TRBD1 | TRBV7-6
CASSLWPEAFF | TRBJ1-1 | . | TRBV6-2/TRBV6-3
CASGDQGGYEQYF | TRBJ2-7 | . | TRBV6-5
CASSSGTSASGEQYF | TRBJ2-7 | TRBD2 | TRBV5-4
CATSSQTPSGGYTF | TRBJ1-2 | . | TRBV15
CASSVTSGGFTDTQYF | TRBJ2-3 | TRBD2 | TRBV9
CASSPGTGPNEQFF | TRBJ2-1 | TRBD1 | TRBV5-1
CASSGTESNYGYTF | TRBJ1-2 | TRBD1 | TRBV7-9
CASSDGRGYSNEQFF | TRBJ2-1 | TRBD2 | TRBV6-4
CASSDSGTGSYGYTF | TRBJ1-2 | TRBD1 | TRBV7-2